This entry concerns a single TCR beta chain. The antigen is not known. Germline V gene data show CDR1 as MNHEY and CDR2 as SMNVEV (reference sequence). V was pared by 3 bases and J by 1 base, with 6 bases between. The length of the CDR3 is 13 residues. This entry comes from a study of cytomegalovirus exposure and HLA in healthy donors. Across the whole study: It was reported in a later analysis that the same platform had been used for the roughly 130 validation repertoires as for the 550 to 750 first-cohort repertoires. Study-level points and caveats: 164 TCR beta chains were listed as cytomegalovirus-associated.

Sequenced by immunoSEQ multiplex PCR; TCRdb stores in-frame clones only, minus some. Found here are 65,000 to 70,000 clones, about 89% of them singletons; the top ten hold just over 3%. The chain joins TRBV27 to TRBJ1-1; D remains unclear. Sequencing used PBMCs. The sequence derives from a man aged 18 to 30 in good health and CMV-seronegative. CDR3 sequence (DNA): TGTGCCAGCAGTTTCTCCAGGAACACTGAAGCTTTCTTT. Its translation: CASSFSRNTEAFF.